The source of this T cell receptor (beta chain) is a study of cytomegalovirus exposure and HLA in healthy donors. As to this clone: Its specificity is unknown. In the same sample, other DNA sequences code for this CDR3.

Both 60 Vbeta primers and 13 Jbeta primers went into the PCR. Sequencing was performed with immunoSEQ multiplex PCR; in TCRdb, only in-frame clones are kept and a portion is missing. The top ten clones hold about 5.5% of a sample with some 140,000 clones, approximately 87% of them seen once. The CDR3 runs 15 residues. CDR1 MNHEY and CDR2 SVGAGI come from the germline V gene. J lost 4 bases, V lost 0 bases, and 1 base had no gene match. Study results and caveats: V- and J-gene trimming in TCR beta was tied to a missense DCLRE1C variant by an analysis performed later.

The source material was PBMCs. The chain joins TRBV6-5 to TRBJ2-7; TRBD2 matches at 12 bases. This clonotype was obtained from a woman aged 30 to 39 in good health and CMV-seronegative. The DNA of the CDR3 is TGTGCCAGCAGTTACTCGACTAGCGGGAGTTACGAGCAGTACTTC. As protein: CASSYSTSGSYEQYF.